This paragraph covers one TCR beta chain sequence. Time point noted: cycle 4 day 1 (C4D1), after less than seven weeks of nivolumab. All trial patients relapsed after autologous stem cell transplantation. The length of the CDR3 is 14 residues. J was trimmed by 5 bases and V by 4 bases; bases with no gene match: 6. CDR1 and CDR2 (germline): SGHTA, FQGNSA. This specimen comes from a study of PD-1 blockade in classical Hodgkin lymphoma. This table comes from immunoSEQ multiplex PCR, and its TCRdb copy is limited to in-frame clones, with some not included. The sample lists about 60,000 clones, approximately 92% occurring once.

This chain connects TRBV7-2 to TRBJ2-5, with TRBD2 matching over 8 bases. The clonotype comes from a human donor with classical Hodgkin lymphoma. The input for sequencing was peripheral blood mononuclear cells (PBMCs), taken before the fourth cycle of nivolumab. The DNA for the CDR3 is TGTGCCAGCAGCTATGGGGCTAGCGGGGAGACCCAGTACTTC. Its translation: CASSYGASGETQYF.